The source of this TCR beta chain is a study of response to subunit inactivated influenza vaccine. After removal of 5 bases from V and 0 bases from J, the junction contained 6 bases not matched to a gene. This CDR3 has 15 residues. The germline V gene encodes CDR1 MNHEY and CDR2 SMNVEV (reference sequence). TCRdb passed the RT-PCR reads through MiXCR, listing each CDR3 protein once. The table shows about 500,000 distinct CDR3 sequences, with 15% to 20% occurring only once. The clonotype originates from a man aged 50 to 69 who received an inactivated influenza vaccine. The source was CD4+ T cells sorted from PBMCs, collected about 24 months after vaccination. This chain connects TRBV27 to TRBJ2-7, with 8 positions matching TRBD2. The CDR3, as DNA: TGTGCCAGCAGTCCGGGAGGGCGCTCCTCCTACGAGCAGTACTTC. This sequence encodes CASSPGGRSSYEQYF.